The table lists the clone carrying this T cell receptor (beta chain) with many counts. Time point of the sample: patch test 3, about 24 weeks after DPC sensitization. The treatment is: therapeutic diphenylcyclopropenone sensitization with weekly scalp DPC. Alopecia patients, 18 to 70 years old and DPC-suitable, served as donors. Authors' analysis steps: Ranging from about 20,000 to 700,000, TCR counts per sample had a median value of around 100,000. TCRdb recomputed calls from the RACE reads with MiXCR, one row per CDR3 protein. None of the V and J calls come from the authors' own analysis; TCRdb made them. The table includes over 55,000 distinct CDR3 sequences, 11% detected once. The data stem from a study of human T cells and chemical hapten exposure. Whole-study context: Weekly administration of diphenylcyclopropenone to the scalp of patients continued throughout the roughly 25-week study. Patch testing was performed with 0.01% DPC on the upper back, with reading at 6 days.

V lost 5 bases to trimming and J lost 8 bases, with 15 bases between them. The length of the CDR3 is 14 residues. Germline V gene lookup returns CDR1 SEHNR and CDR2 FQNEAQ (reference sequence). This clonotype originated in a woman aged 45-60 years with alopecia areata. Some clones in this sample may be carry-over from other donors' samples. The sample consisted of whole blood, taken in connection with sensitization to the hapten diphenylcyclopropenone (DPC). This rearrangement joins TRBV7-9 to TRBJ1-4; no firm D call. The CDR3 sequence: CASSPESWWEKLFF. The DNA of the CDR3 is TGTGCCAGCAGCCCGGAGTCCTGGTGGGAAAAACTGTTTTTT.